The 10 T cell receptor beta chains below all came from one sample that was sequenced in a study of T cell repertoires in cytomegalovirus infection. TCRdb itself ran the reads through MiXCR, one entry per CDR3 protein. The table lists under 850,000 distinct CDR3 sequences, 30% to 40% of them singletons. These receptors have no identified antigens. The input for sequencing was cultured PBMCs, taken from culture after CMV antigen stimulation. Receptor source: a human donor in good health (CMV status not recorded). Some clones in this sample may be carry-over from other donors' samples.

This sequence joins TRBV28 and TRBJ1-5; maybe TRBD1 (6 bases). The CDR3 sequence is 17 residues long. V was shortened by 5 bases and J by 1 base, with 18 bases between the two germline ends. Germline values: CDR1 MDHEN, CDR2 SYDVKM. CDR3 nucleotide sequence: TGTGCCAGCAGTCTAATGACCAGGGGTATCAGCAATCAGCCCCAGCATTTT. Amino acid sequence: CASSLMTRGISNQPQHF.

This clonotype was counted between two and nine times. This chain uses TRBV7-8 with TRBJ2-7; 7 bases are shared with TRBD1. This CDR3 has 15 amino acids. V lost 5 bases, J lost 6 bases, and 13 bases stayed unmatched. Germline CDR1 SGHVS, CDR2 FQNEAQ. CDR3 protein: CASSKGQLSRGEQYF. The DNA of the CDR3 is TGTGCCAGCAGCAAGGGACAGCTCTCGAGGGGCGAGCAGTACTTC.

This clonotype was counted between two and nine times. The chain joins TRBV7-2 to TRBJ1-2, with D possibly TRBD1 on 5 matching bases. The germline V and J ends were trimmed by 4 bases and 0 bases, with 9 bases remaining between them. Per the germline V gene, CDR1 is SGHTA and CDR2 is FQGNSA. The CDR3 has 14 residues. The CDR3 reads CASSSQGSNYGYTF. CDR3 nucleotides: TGTGCCAGCAGCTCCCAGGGCTCTAACTATGGCTACACCTTC.

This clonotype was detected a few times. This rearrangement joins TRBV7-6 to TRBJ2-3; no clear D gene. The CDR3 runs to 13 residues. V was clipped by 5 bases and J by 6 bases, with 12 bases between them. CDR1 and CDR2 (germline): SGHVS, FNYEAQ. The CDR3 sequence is CASSTNLRDTQYF. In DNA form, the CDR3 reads TGTGCCAGCAGCACCAACCTCAGGGATACGCAGTATTTT.

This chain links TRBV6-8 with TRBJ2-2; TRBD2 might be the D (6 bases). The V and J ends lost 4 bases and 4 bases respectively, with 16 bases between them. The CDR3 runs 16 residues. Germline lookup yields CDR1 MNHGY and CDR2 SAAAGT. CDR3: CASSLTGVVGTGELFF. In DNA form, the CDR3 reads TGTGCCAGCAGTTTGACGGGAGTCGTAGGCACCGGGGAGCTGTTTTTT.

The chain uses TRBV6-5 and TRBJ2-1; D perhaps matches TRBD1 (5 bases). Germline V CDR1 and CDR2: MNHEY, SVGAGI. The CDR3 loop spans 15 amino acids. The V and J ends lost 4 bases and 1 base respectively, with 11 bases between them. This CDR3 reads CASSLKQGSYNEQFF. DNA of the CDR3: TGTGCCAGCAGTTTGAAGCAGGGTTCCTACAATGAGCAGTTCTTC.

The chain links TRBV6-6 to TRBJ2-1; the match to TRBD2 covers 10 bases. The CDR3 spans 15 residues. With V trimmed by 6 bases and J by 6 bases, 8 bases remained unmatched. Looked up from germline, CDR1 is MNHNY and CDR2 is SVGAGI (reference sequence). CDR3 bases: TGTGCCAGCAGATCGTTTATAGCGGGGGGCAATGAGCAGTTCTTC. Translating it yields CASRSFIAGGNEQFF.

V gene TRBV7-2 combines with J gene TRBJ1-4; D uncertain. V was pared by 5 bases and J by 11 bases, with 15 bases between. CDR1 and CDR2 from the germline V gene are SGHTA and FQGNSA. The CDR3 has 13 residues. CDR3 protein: CASSQGGVGKLFF. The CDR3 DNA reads TGTGCCAGCAGCCAAGGCGGGGTTGGGAAACTGTTTTTT. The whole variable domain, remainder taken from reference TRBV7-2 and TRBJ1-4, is GAGVSQSPSNKVTEKGKDVELRCDPISGHTALYWYRQSLGQGLEFLIYFQGNSAPDKSGLPSDRFSAERTGGSVSTLTIQRTQQEDSAVYLCASSQGGVGKLFFGSGTQLSVL.

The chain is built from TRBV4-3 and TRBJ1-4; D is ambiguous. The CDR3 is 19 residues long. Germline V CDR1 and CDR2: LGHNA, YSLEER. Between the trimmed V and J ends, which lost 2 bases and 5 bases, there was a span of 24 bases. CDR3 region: CASSQFRYGRYAGNEKLFF. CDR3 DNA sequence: TGCGCCAGCAGCCAATTCCGCTACGGACGCTACGCGGGAAATGAAAAACTGTTTTTT.

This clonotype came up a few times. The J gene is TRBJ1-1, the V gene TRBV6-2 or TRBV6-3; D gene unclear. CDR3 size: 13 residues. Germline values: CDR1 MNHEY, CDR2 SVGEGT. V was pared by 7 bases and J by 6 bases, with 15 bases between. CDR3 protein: CASNQERPSEAFF. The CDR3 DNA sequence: TGTGCCAGCAACCAGGAACGTCCTTCTGAAGCTTTCTTT.